This T cell receptor (beta chain) was obtained from a study of blood T cell repertoires in COVID-19 (TCRdb year 2020). For context, the study as a whole: Samples from collaborators originated in the United States, Italy and Spain and spanned both the acute and convalescent phases of COVID-19. Where HLA class I and class II types were available, the types were taken from metadata supplied by the sample provider, not from assay-based typing. Samples were obtained from the ongoing ImmuneRACE study (first 160 participants) and from about 1,300 subjects provided by 6 global collaborators. Deeply sampled blood TCRbeta repertoires from subjects exposed to, actively infected with, or recovered from COVID-19 were included in the dataset. Nearly every sample came with metadata listing a de-identified subject ID, COVID-19 status, age in years and sex. The repertoires were released in a freely available public database intended as a resource for research on the immune response to SARS-CoV-2. The material from the prospective study consisted of cDNA or gDNA derived from T cells, B-cell-depleted T cells, or PBMCs. Findings and caveats that apply to the study as a whole: The amount of clinical and demographic metadata varied by source and participant and was provided uncurated.

About this clone: The clone's antigen remains unknown. Base qualities are not recorded, but no much larger clone differs from it by a single base.

The immunoSEQ Assay, a bias-controlled multiplex PCR, was used to amplify TCRbeta CDR3 regions from genomic DNA. As for how the authors treated the data: The number of nucleated cells in each sample was estimated by amplification of reference gene primers within the assay. To quantify the absolute abundance of each unique TCRbeta CDR3 rearrangement, sequence reads were collapsed and filtered. For each sample, productive Simpson clonality was calculated by taking the square root of Simpson's diversity index across productive rearrangements. In its TCRdb copy, this immuneACCESS table keeps in-frame sequences only and misses some clones. Where compared with another copy, unresolved V genes explain less than half of these, and the others have no known cause. The V and J calls and clone size were taken over from that table, and D and trimming were inferred from the DNA. Within this sample are fewer than 200,000 clones, with approximately 82% of them counted one time only. The biggest ten clones account for over 20% of the sample.

As encoded in the germline V gene (reference sequence), CDR1 is LNHDA while CDR2 is SQIVND. Including the terminal cysteine and phenylalanine, the CDR3 comprises 18 residues. CDR3 DNA is the only sequence kept; it has 54 bases, read in frame from the first base. V is pared back by 4 bases and J by 1 base, with 21 bases lying between the germline termini. Each collaborating institution followed its own protocols to collect whole blood in K2EDTA tubes. For TCRbeta analysis, collaborators shipped samples as frozen whole blood, isolated PBMCs, or DNA extracted from either of those sample types. In this chain, TRBV19 is recombined with TRBJ2-3; matching of 6 bases hints at TRBD2 as the D gene. The receptor was derived from a woman aged 80 or over with acute or convalescent COVID-19. The sample comprised peripheral blood. The CDR3 reads CASSNSGAYPTGTDTQYF. The DNA sequence is TGTGCCAGTAGTAATAGCGGAGCCTATCCCACGGGCACAGATACGCAGTATTTT.